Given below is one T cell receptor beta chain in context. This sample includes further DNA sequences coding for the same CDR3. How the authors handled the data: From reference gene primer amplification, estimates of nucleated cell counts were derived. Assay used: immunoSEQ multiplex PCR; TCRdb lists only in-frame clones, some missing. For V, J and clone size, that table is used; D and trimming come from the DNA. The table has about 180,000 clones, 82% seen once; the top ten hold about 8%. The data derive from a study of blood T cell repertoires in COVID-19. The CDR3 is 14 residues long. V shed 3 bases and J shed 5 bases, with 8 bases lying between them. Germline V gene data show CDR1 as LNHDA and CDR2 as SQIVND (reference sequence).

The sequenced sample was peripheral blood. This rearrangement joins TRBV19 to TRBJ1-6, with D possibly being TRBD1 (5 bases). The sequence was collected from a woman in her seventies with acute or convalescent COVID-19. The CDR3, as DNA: TGTGCCAGTAGTATCACAGGCAATAATTCACCCCTCCACTTT. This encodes CASSITGNNSPLHF.